The clone carrying this T cell receptor (beta chain) was detected only a few times. Antigen specificity is unknown. These data originate in a study of blood T cells in healthy people across ages. Background on the study: Per every two T cells, about one barcoded beta molecule was captured by template switching.

A sample-barcoded 5' primer and a J-beta primer mix were used in a second PCR of roughly 6 to 12 cycles. TCRdb re-derived calls from the 5' RACE reads in MiXCR, one entry per CDR3 protein. The repertoire holds 600,000 to 900,000 distinct CDR3 sequences, with roughly 24% as singletons. Study findings and constraints: Calculation of diversity from one million T cells yielded estimates considered to be underestimates.

Germline CDR1 and CDR2: LGHNT and FRNRAP. The CDR3 loop spans 12 amino acids. V was trimmed by 5 bases and J by 4 bases, leaving 8 bases between them. A further study also used this sample, focusing on T cells of mothers and their children. From that study: The study obtained over 8 million TCR beta CDR3 reads per mother and about 3 million per child. Compared with unrelated pairs, related mother-child pairs had slightly higher, non-significant overlap.

The chain joins TRBV12-5 to TRBJ2-5; the D is unclear. This TCR derives from a boy between 10 and 17 years old in good health. The sequencing input was blood. CDR3: CASGTWTETQYF. CDR3 DNA sequence: TGTGCTAGTGGTACCTGGACAGAGACCCAGTACTTC. Filled out from reference TRBV12-5 and TRBJ2-5, the complete variable domain reads DARVTQTPRHKVTEMGQEVTMRCQPILGHNTVFWYRQTMMQGLELLAYFRNRAPLDDSGMPKDRFSAEMPDATLATLKIQPSEPRDSAVYFCASGTWTETQYFGPGTRLLVL.